Below are 21 T cell receptor beta chains sequenced from a single sample in a study of blood T cell repertoires in COVID-19. Clones were read by immunoSEQ multiplex PCR, and TCRdb kept only the in-frame ones, dropping some. The sample lists roughly 300,000 clones; 80% to 95% were seen once. The sample comprised peripheral blood. These receptors were obtained from a woman aged 25-40 years with COVID-19, enrolled during active disease.

This chain uses TRBV27 with TRBJ1-2, with D possibly TRBD1 on 6 matching bases. The CDR3 spans 13 residues. With 4 bases removed from V and 4 bases from J, the gap between germline ends came to 10 bases. From germline, CDR1 is MNHEY and CDR2 SMNVEV (reference sequence). Written as DNA, the CDR3 is TGTGCCAGCAGTTGGACAGCGAGCTATGGCTACACCTTC. It translates to CASSWTASYGYTF.

V gene TRBV7-5 combines with J gene TRBJ1-4. TRBV7-5 is annotated as a pseudogene. The CDR3 has 15 residues. The CDR3 is CVRSLAGRRGEKLFF. CDR3 bases: TGTGTCAGAAGCTTAGCGGGCCGGAGAGGGGAAAAACTGTTTTTT.

The chain links TRBV4-1 to TRBJ2-7, with D possibly matching TRBD1 (5 bases). Germline CDR1 and CDR2: MGHRA and YSYEKL. Trimming removed 0 bases from V and 0 bases from J, with 9 bases in between. This CDR3 is built from 15 residues. This chain's CDR3 is CASSQDSRASYEQYF. CDR3 coding DNA: TGCGCCAGCAGCCAAGATAGCAGGGCCTCCTACGAGCAGTACTTC.

J is TRBJ1-2 and V is TRBV7-2, with D possibly matching TRBD1 (6 bases). The length of the CDR3 is 12 residues. CDR1 is SGHTA, CDR2 FQGNSA, per germline. V lost 5 bases and J 6 bases, leaving 10 bases between the germline ends. Here the CDR3 reads CASSIRQDGYTF. CDR3 nucleotide sequence: TGTGCCAGCAGCATTAGACAGGATGGCTACACCTTC. Using reference TRBV7-2 and TRBJ1-2 for the parts outside the CDR3, the full variable domain is GAGVSQSPSNKVTEKGKDVELRCDPISGHTALYWYRQSLGQGLEFLIYFQGNSAPDKSGLPSDRFSAERTGGSVSTLTIQRTQQEDSAVYLCASSIRQDGYTFGSGTRLTVV.

The chain couples TRBV19 to TRBJ1-1; 7 bases align to TRBD1. The CDR3 length is 13 residues. Looked up from germline, CDR1 is LNHDA and CDR2 is SQIVND (reference sequence). J was trimmed by 5 bases and V by 6 bases; bases with no gene match: 6. CDR3 DNA: TGTGCCAGTAGCGGACAGGTTGGTACTGAAGCTTTCTTT. Its translation is CASSGQVGTEAFF.

This chain connects TRBV2 to TRBJ1-1; tentatively, D is TRBD1 (6 bases). V lost 7 bases and J 3 bases, leaving 12 bases between the germline ends. Germline V lookup: CDR1 SNHLY, CDR2 FYNNEI. The CDR3 extends over 13 amino acids. CDR3 nucleotides: TGTGCCAGCACCGCCCAGGGGTACACTGAAGCTTTCTTT. It codes for CASTAQGYTEAFF.

The CDR3 DNA is TGTGCCAGCAGCTTAGCGGGACAGGGAAGTTCACCCCTCCACTTT. Its protein is CASSLAGQGSSPLHF. This chain links TRBV7-9 with TRBJ1-6, with TRBD1 matching 9 bases. Trimming cost V 0 bases and J 9 bases; bases outside gene matches: 3. Looked up from germline, CDR1 is SEHNR and CDR2 is FQNEAQ (reference sequence). The CDR3 is made up of 15 amino acids.

This chain uses TRBV28 with TRBJ1-2, with D possibly being TRBD1 (6 bases). Germline loops: CDR1 MDHEN, CDR2 SYDVKM. CDR3 size: 17 residues. V shed 6 bases and J shed 6 bases, with 26 bases lying between them. DNA for the CDR3: TGTGCCAGCAGCCCCGGGGGGGACACCTTCTACGGGAATGGCTACACCTTC. It translates to CASSPGGDTFYGNGYTF.

The chain couples TRBV25-1 to TRBJ2-2; 10 nucleotides line up with TRBD1. Trimming cost V 4 bases and J 6 bases; bases outside gene matches: 14. CDR1 MGHDK and CDR2 SYGVNS come from the germline V gene. CDR3 length: 18 residues. CDR3 sequence: CASSAGTGVWVRAGELFF. The CDR3 bases are TGTGCCAGCAGTGCCGGGACAGGGGTCTGGGTAAGGGCCGGGGAGCTGTTTTTT.

DNA for the CDR3: TGTGCCAGCAGCCAGGACAGTGGAAACACCATATATTTT. Its translation: CASSQDSGNTIYF. V is TRBV5-4 and J is TRBJ1-3; D may be TRBD1 (6 bases). V lost 4 bases and J 3 bases, leaving 8 bases between the germline ends. The CDR3 has 13 amino acids. Germline V CDR1 and CDR2: SGHNT, YYREEE (reference sequence).

The V gene is TRBV7-9, the J gene TRBJ2-1, with 9 bases matching TRBD2. The J segment lost 3 bases and the V segment lost 5 bases, leaving 5 bases of the junction unmatched. This CDR3 contains 15 residues. Germline loops: CDR1 SEHNR, CDR2 FQNEAQ (reference sequence). The CDR3 DNA follows: TGTGCCAGCAGCCCCCGACTAGCGGACTACAATGAGCAGTTCTTC. Translating it yields CASSPRLADYNEQFF. Filled out from reference TRBV7-9 and TRBJ2-1, the complete variable domain reads DTGVSQNPRHKITKRGQNVTFRCDPISEHNRLYWYRQTLGQGPEFLTYFQNEAQLEKSRLLSDRFSAERPKGSFSTLEIQRTEQGDSAMYLCASSPRLADYNEQFFGPGTRLTVL.

The chain carries TRBV6-5 and TRBJ1-5; TRBD1 matches 8 bases. The CDR3 covers 13 residues. V gave up 10 bases and J gave up 6 bases; unmatched junction bases: 8. Germline CDR1 MNHEY, CDR2 SVGAGI. CDR3 sequence reads: CATMTGDGQPQHF. DNA of the CDR3: TGTGCCACCATGACAGGGGATGGTCAGCCCCAGCATTTT.

This clone was observed a handful of times. The V and J genes are TRBV12-3 or TRBV12-4 and TRBJ2-5; D is ambiguous. The ends were cut back, 8 bases at V and 5 bases at J, with 12 bases in the middle. The CDR3 is 12 amino acids. The CDR3 protein is CASRGEVETQYF. The CDR3, as DNA: TGTGCCAGCCGCGGTGAAGTCGAGACCCAGTACTTC.

This chain uses TRBV19 with TRBJ1-4, with 7 bases that match TRBD1. CDR1 is LNHDA and CDR2 is SQIVND in the germline V gene (reference sequence). Trimming took 9 bases from V and 2 from J; bases not matched to a gene: 6. The CDR3 is made up of 14 amino acids. CDR3 coding DNA: TGTGCCAGCCGCTTACAGGGGACTAATGAAAAACTGTTTTTT. Translated: CASRLQGTNEKLFF.

This clone showed up just once. J is TRBJ2-2 and V is TRBV28; D not resolved. The V end lost 5 bases, the J end lost 3 bases, and 4 bases lay between the germline ends. The length of the CDR3 is 12 residues. Germline-derived CDR1 and CDR2 are MDHEN and SYDVKM. CDR3 loop: CASSPHTGELFF. The CDR3 region has the DNA TGTGCCAGCAGTCCTCACACCGGGGAGCTGTTTTTT. Using reference TRBV28 and TRBJ2-2 for the parts outside the CDR3, the full variable domain is DVKVTQSSRYLVKRTGEKVFLECVQDMDHENMFWYRQDPGLGLRLIYFSYDVKMKEKGDIPEGYSVSREKKERFSLILESASTNQTSMYLCASSPHTGELFFGEGSRLTVL.

J is TRBJ2-3 and V is TRBV5-1; D not certain. The ends were cut back, 0 bases at V and 2 bases at J, with 13 bases in the middle. Germline lookup yields CDR1 SGHRS and CDR2 YFSETQ. This CDR3 contains 16 residues. The DNA of the CDR3 is TGCGCCAGCAGCTTGGGGGTCCAGGCGACCACAGATACGCAGTATTTT. Protein: CASSLGVQATTDTQYF.

The chain has TRBV4-2 and TRBJ2-2, with D possibly matching TRBD2 (6 bases). Trimming pared 3 bases from V and 5 bases from J, leaving 16 bases between. CDR1 is LGHNA and CDR2 is YNFKEQ in the germline V gene. The CDR3 covers 16 residues. CDR3 nucleotide sequence: TGTGCCAGCAGCCAGGCCTGGGACTTCCATACCGGGGAGCTGTTTTTT. Protein: CASSQAWDFHTGELFF.

The chain carries TRBV7-2 and TRBJ2-1; D perhaps matches TRBD2 (5 bases). CDR3 length: 16 residues. Germline V gene lookup returns CDR1 SGHTA and CDR2 FQGNSA. The germline V and J ends were trimmed by 3 bases and 8 bases, with 20 bases remaining between them. This CDR3 reads CASSLGAPGSSHEQFF. The CDR3 DNA reads as TGTGCCAGCAGCTTGGGAGCGCCTGGGTCCTCGCATGAGCAGTTCTTC.

The V and J genes are TRBV11-2 and TRBJ2-3; 9 bases agree with TRBD1. This CDR3 has 16 residues. Losses at the gene ends were 1 base for V and 5 bases for J; bases not matched to a gene: 7. CDR1 is SGHAT, CDR2 FQNNGV, per germline. CDR3 protein: CASSLGTGGAGDTQYF. The CDR3 nucleotides are TGTGCCAGCAGCTTAGGCACAGGGGGCGCAGGAGATACGCAGTATTTT.

The chain employs TRBV6-5 and TRBJ1-2, with 9 positions matching TRBD1. With V trimmed by 8 bases and J by 7 bases, 8 bases remained unmatched. Germline-derived CDR1 and CDR2 are MNHEY and SVGAGI. The CDR3 has 13 amino acids. The CDR3 spells CASQKQGALGYTF. DNA of the CDR3: TGTGCCAGCCAGAAACAGGGGGCGCTTGGCTACACCTTC.

As for this clone: At one boundary the junction diverges from the germline segment, which might be a read error. The chain couples TRBV11-2 to TRBJ2-1; 9 nucleotides align to TRBD2. Looked up from germline, CDR1 is SGHAT and CDR2 is FQNNGV. This CDR3 comprises 14 residues. Written as DNA, the CDR3 is TGTGCCAGCAGCTTAGATCTCGCGGGAGGGCCTAATGTCTTC. It codes for CASSLDLAGGPNVF. The full variable domain, with the rest looked up from reference TRBV11-2 and TRBJ2-1, is EAGVAQSPRYKIIEKRQSVAFWCNPISGHATLYWYQQILGQGPKLLIQFQNNGVVDDSQLPKDRFSAERLKGVDSTLKIQPAKLEDSAVYLCASSLDLAGGPNVFGPGTRLTVL.